The 23 T cell receptor beta chains below all came from one sample that was sequenced in a study of monozygotic twins with inflammatory bowel disease. TCRdb re-called the 5' RACE reads; one entry per CDR3 protein, DNA not given. Its table lists 170,000 or so distinct CDR3 sequences. Sequenced sample: blood. Source of these receptors: a human donor with ulcerative colitis or Crohn's disease, or a healthy co-twin of an affected twin (not recorded which).

The chain combines TRBV20-1 with TRBJ1-5. CDR1 and CDR2 from the germline V gene are DFQATT and SNEGSKA (reference sequence). The length of the CDR3 is 13 residues. The CDR3 sequence: CSARLDSNQPQHF.

This chain joins TRBV29-1 and TRBJ1-2; TCRdb names TRBD1, which stays unverified in the absence of DNA. The CDR3 is 14 residues long. Germline V gene lookup returns CDR1 SQVTM and CDR2 ANQGSEA. The CDR3 reads CSDKQAPDGGGYTF.

The CDR3 sequence is CASSPIRSEAFF. The chain carries TRBV12-3 or TRBV12-4 and TRBJ1-1. This CDR3 region has 12 residues.

The genes are TRBV29-1 and TRBJ1-1; TCRdb's D call, TRBD1, is unchecked because there is no DNA. Germline loops: CDR1 SQVTM, CDR2 ANQGSEA. There are 17 residues in the CDR3. CDR3 region: CSVGDRGLLLKNTEAFF.

The CDR3 sequence is CSALVTGNIQYF. J is TRBJ2-4 and V is TRBV20-1; with no DNA, the TCRdb D assignment of TRBD1 cannot be verified. The CDR3 extends over 12 amino acids. Per the germline V gene, CDR1 is DFQATT and CDR2 is SNEGSKA (reference sequence).

CDR3 amino acids: CASRYIAGGPNEQFF. The J gene is TRBJ2-1, the V gene TRBV6-5; TCRdb lists TRBD2, though no DNA is available to test this call. This CDR3 is built from 15 residues. The germline gives CDR1 MNHEY, CDR2 SVGAGI.

V gene TRBV5-5 combines with J gene TRBJ2-3; without DNA, the TCRdb call of TRBD1 cannot be checked. CDR1 SGHKS and CDR2 YYEKEE come from the germline V gene (reference sequence). This CDR3 contains 16 residues. The CDR3 here is CASRMYAGTGFDTQYF.

The chain joins TRBV4-3 to TRBJ2-5; TCRdb's assignment of TRBD2 cannot be checked, as there is no DNA. Germline lookup yields CDR1 LGHNA and CDR2 YSLEER. The CDR3 spans 16 residues. CDR3: CASSRTSGSFQETQYF.

The CDR3 loop is CSAPTAGSTDTQYF. The chain recombines TRBV20-1 with TRBJ2-3; TCRdb proposes TRBD2, but this gene call is untestable without DNA. Germline-derived CDR1 and CDR2 are DFQATT and SNEGSKA (reference sequence). CDR3 size: 14 residues.

The chain employs TRBV20-1 and TRBJ2-3; TCRdb's D call, TRBD1, is unchecked because there is no DNA. The CDR3 loop spans 13 amino acids. In germline, CDR1 is DFQATT, CDR2 SNEGSKA (reference sequence). CDR3 in amino acids: CSASGGTTDTQYF.

This chain joins TRBV25-1 and TRBJ2-7; TCRdb's D gene call, TRBD2, goes unchecked for lack of DNA. The CDR3 extends over 15 amino acids. Germline V gene lookup returns CDR1 MGHDK and CDR2 SYGVNS. CDR3 in amino acids: CASSTQLAGMGEQYF.

The V gene is TRBV19, the J gene TRBJ2-1; the TRBD2 assignment by TCRdb is unverifiable without DNA. Germline CDR1 and CDR2: LNHDA and SQIVND (reference sequence). The CDR3 totals 16 residues. CDR3 sequence reads: CASSIPSSGGYNEQFF.

J is TRBJ2-3 and V is TRBV6-1; TCRdb proposes TRBD1, but this gene call is untestable without DNA. The CDR3 contains 14 residues. Germline CDR1 reads MNHNS; CDR2 reads SASEGT. This CDR3 reads CASSLGVRRDTQYF.

V usage is TRBV6-5 and J usage is TRBJ2-7; lacking DNA, the TRBD1 call made by TCRdb goes unchecked. Germline CDR1 and CDR2: MNHEY and SVGAGI. This CDR3 is 18 amino acids long. The CDR3 region is CASSYSILAGAPSYEQYF.

The chain carries TRBV20-1 and TRBJ1-6; TCRdb reports TRBD1, a call that lacks DNA to check it against. CDR3 length: 14 residues. CDR1 is DFQATT, CDR2 SNEGSKA, per germline (reference sequence). CDR3 amino acids: CSAIPGRVNSPLHF.

The V and J genes are TRBV5-1 and TRBJ1-1; TCRdb picks TRBD1, but there is no DNA to check that call. Germline V CDR1 and CDR2: SGHRS, YFSETQ. This CDR3 has 16 residues. The CDR3: CTSSLVGDRRNTEAFF. The whole variable domain, remainder taken from reference TRBV5-1 and TRBJ1-1, is KAGVTQTPRYLIKTRGQQVTLSCSPISGHRSVSWYQQTPGQGLQFLFEYFSETQRNKGNFPGRFSGRQFSNSRSEMNVSTLELGDSALYLCTSSLVGDRRNTEAFFGQGTRLTVV.

The chain combines TRBV12-3 or TRBV12-4 with TRBJ1-6; TCRdb gives TRBD1 as the D gene, but with no DNA this cannot be confirmed. The CDR3 consists of 13 residues. The CDR3 here is CASSPAPNSPLHF.

This chain uses TRBV4-3 with TRBJ1-1; TCRdb proposes TRBD1, but this gene call is untestable without DNA. This CDR3 spans 17 amino acids. Germline CDR1 LGHNA, CDR2 YSLEER. The CDR3 region is CASSHRPRSGVNDEAFF.

The V gene is TRBV12-3 or TRBV12-4, the J gene TRBJ2-4; TCRdb indicates TRBD2, and absent DNA this call remains unverified. The CDR3 sequence is 16 residues long. The CDR3 protein is CASSHPGLAGGNIQYF.

The V gene is TRBV7-9, the J gene TRBJ1-6; TCRdb picks TRBD1, but there is no DNA to check that call. CDR1 and CDR2 from the germline V gene are SEHNR and FQNEAQ (reference sequence). The length of the CDR3 is 15 residues. Here the CDR3 reads CASSFGTGLNSPLHF. Variable domain in full (rest from reference TRBV7-9 and TRBJ1-6): DTGVSQNPRHKITKRGQNVTFRCDPISEHNRLYWYRQTLGQGPEFLTYFQNEAQLEKSRLLSDRFSAERPKGSFSTLEIQRTEQGDSAMYLCASSFGTGLNSPLHFGNGTRLTVT.

V usage is TRBV6-5 and J usage is TRBJ2-5; TCRdb's D call, TRBD1, is unchecked because there is no DNA. The CDR3 length is 12 residues. Per the germline V gene, CDR1 is MNHEY and CDR2 is SVGAGI. CDR3 protein: CASRTVQETQYF.

This chain links TRBV15 with TRBJ2-7; no DNA is available, so the TRBD1 call from TCRdb remains unchecked. This CDR3 comprises 15 residues. Germline CDR1 is LNHNV and CDR2 is YYDKDF (reference sequence). CDR3: CATSSSGDRDHEQYF.

The J gene is TRBJ1-5, the V gene TRBV18; the TRBD1 assignment by TCRdb is unverifiable without DNA. Germline CDR1 reads KGHSH; CDR2 reads LQKENI. The CDR3 loop spans 17 amino acids. This CDR3 is CASSPGQGALGNQPQHF. The full variable domain, completed using reference TRBV18 and TRBJ1-5, is NAGVMQNPRHLVRRRGQEARLRCSPMKGHSHVYWYRQLPEEGLKFMVYLQKENIIDESGMPKERFSAEFPKEGPSILRIQQVVRGDSAAYFCASSPGQGALGNQPQHFGDGTRLSIL.